The clone carrying this TCR beta chain was recorded many times. Its antigen is unknown. CDR3 size: 15 residues. The V gene's germline CDR1 is SGHTA and CDR2 FQGNSA. Trimming stripped 5 bases from V and 2 bases from J, with 16 bases between. MiXCR, run by TCRdb on the reads, gives a single entry per CDR3 protein. The profile shows approximately 600,000 distinct CDR3 sequences, 40% of them singletons. The data stem from a study of T cell repertoires in cytomegalovirus infection. Background on the study: Peptides in the study included HLA-C-restricted and HLA-B-restricted CMV epitopes. Public TCR beta signatures marked donors with CMV infection and the matching HLA.

Study outcomes and limitations: Dominating the ex vivo response were HLA-C-restricted CMV-specific TCR beta clonotypes. Using cumulative public TCR beta family frequency, the authors identified those who carried CMV together with the relevant HLA.

This chain joins TRBV7-2 and TRBJ2-7, with D maybe TRBD1 (6 bases). This TCR derives from a human donor in good health (CMV status not recorded). Some clones in this sample may be carry-over from other donors' samples. This sample comprised cultured PBMCs, obtained from culture after CMV antigen stimulation. Here the CDR3 reads CASSLSGALPYEQYF. DNA for the CDR3: TGTGCCAGCAGCCTTTCAGGGGCCCTCCCCTACGAGCAGTACTTC.